A selection of T cell receptor beta chains follows, all from one sample in a study of regulatory T cells in long-lasting Graves disease. TCRdb ran MiXCR on the multiplex PCR reads and lists one entry per CDR3 protein. The data hold over 500,000 distinct CDR3 sequences, with roughly 15% observed a single time. This sample also appeared in a second study, on T cells in Graves' hyperthyroidism and ophthalmopathy.

The sequencing here drew on peripheral blood mononuclear cells (PBMCs), taken at new diagnosis, from a patient treated with antithyroid drugs. The receptors derive from a man aged 18 to 35 with Graves disease. Each CDR3 is given with its conserved first and last residue. The D gene is left open where the match is weak. Clone size is given for some rows only: seen once, a few or many times, or a class if the clone is expanded.

abundance	d_gene	j_gene	v_gene	CDR3nt	CDR3aa
.	.	TRBJ1-1	TRBV25-1	TGTGCCAGCAAGGGGGGACGGAACACTGAAGCTTTCTTT	CASKGGRNTEAFF
.	.	TRBJ2-3	TRBV28	TGTGCCAGCAGCCCCCGAACGTTAAGCGGTGAAACTAGCACAGATACGCAGTATTTT	CASSPRTLSGETSTDTQYF
.	.	TRBJ2-7	TRBV20-1	TGCAGTGCTAGAGGGCTCGACGGCTACGAGCAGTACTTC	CSARGLDGYEQYF
few	.	TRBJ1-2	TRBV7-2	TGTGCCAGCAGCTTAGCAGACTACTATGGCTACACCTTC	CASSLADYYGYTF
many	.	TRBJ2-7	TRBV7-8	TGTGCCAGCAGCTTAGCGGGTGGGGCCGGGAGCGCCGAGCAGTACTTC	CASSLAGGAGSAEQYF
few	TRBD1	TRBJ2-1	TRBV27	TGTGCCGGACGACAGGGGCCCAATTCTGAGCAGTTCTTC	CAGRQGPNSEQFF
.	.	TRBJ1-1	TRBV28	TGTGCCAGCAGTTCCCGGACAGAACCAAACACTGAAGCTTTCTTT	CASSSRTEPNTEAFF
many	.	TRBJ2-7	TRBV27	TGTGCCAGCAGTTTTATAGGCCGAGCCTACGAGCAGTACTTC	CASSFIGRAYEQYF
many	.	TRBJ1-2	TRBV6-1	TGTGCCAGCAGCCCGGTCGGGTCCGGCTATGGCTACACCTTC	CASSPVGSGYGYTF
few	.	TRBJ1-4	TRBV2	TGTGCCAGCATGTCGGTTGAAAAACTGTTTTTT	CASMSVEKLFF
few	.	TRBJ2-5	TRBV10-1	TGCGCCAGCAGTAGCGGGTGGGGTGCGGAGACCCAGTACTTC	CASSSGWGAETQYF
.	.	TRBJ2-5	TRBV12-3/TRBV12-4	TGTGCCAGCAGTCCAGTCCCGGGTCGGGGAGAGACCCAGTACTTC	CASSPVPGRGETQYF
.	.	TRBJ2-1	TRBV11-3	TGTGCCAGCAGCTCTGGGGGGCGGGCCCCTAAAGGGAATGAGCAGTTCTTC	CASSSGGRAPKGNEQFF
many	.	TRBJ2-5	TRBV4-1	TGCGCCAGCAGCCAAGATGGGCTAGTTTCGTACTTC	CASSQDGLVSYF
.	.	TRBJ2-1	TRBV28	TGTGCCAGCAGTTTAATCCGTGTGGGGGGATCCAATGAGCAGTTCTTC	CASSLIRVGGSNEQFF
few	.	TRBJ1-2	TRBV7-9	TGTGCCAGCAGCTTAGGAGGGAGCAGAGTGTATGGCTACACCTTC	CASSLGGSRVYGYTF
.	.	TRBJ1-3	TRBV7-2	TGTGCCAGCAGTCAACCGGCAAACACCATATATTTT	CASSQPANTIYF
many	.	TRBJ1-2	TRBV3-1	TGTGCCAGCAGCTACGACCCCCCGGGCGGCTACACCTTC	CASSYDPPGGYTF
many	.	TRBJ2-2	TRBV12-3/TRBV12-4	TGTGCCAGCAGTTGGGGGGGCCTGGGGGAGCTGTTTTTT	CASSWGGLGELFF
many	TRBD1	TRBJ1-1	TRBV27	TGTGCCAGCAGTTTGTCTAACAGGGGGAACACTGAAGCTTTCTTT	CASSLSNRGNTEAFF
many	TRBD2	TRBJ2-3	TRBV7-3	TGTGCCAGCAGTTTGACTAGCGGGAGTACAGATACGCAGTATTTT	CASSLTSGSTDTQYF
few	.	TRBJ2-1	TRBV14	TGTGCCAGCAGCCAAGAAATCCGGAGCTCCTACAATGAGCAGTTCTTC	CASSQEIRSSYNEQFF
many	.	TRBJ2-5	TRBV20-1	TGCAGTGCTAGCCCGGGTTACCAAGAGACCCAGTACTTC	CSASPGYQETQYF
many	.	TRBJ2-1	TRBV7-8	TGTGCCAGCAGCCACCCATCTAGGATCTCCTACAATGAGCAGTTCTTC	CASSHPSRISYNEQFF
few	.	TRBJ1-1	TRBV7-2	TGTGCCAGCAGCCTAAGAGGGCGAGTGAACACTGAAGCTTTCTTT	CASSLRGRVNTEAFF
few	.	TRBJ1-5	TRBV6-2/TRBV6-3	TGTGCCAGCAGTAAAGGACAGACGAGCAATCAGCCCCAGCATTTT	CASSKGQTSNQPQHF
many	.	TRBJ2-7	TRBV13	TGTGCCAGCAGCTTAATTAGGACTGGAACCGGGTACGAGCAGTACTTC	CASSLIRTGTGYEQYF
.	TRBD1	TRBJ2-1	TRBV5-1	TGCGCCAGCAGCCCGCGACAGCCGGGACAGGGATGGGATGAGCAGTTCTTC	CASSPRQPGQGWDEQFF
many	TRBD2	TRBJ2-7	TRBV20-1	TGCAGTGCTAGAGAGCTAGCGGGAGGCGAGCAGTACTTC	CSARELAGGEQYF
few	.	TRBJ2-4	TRBV20-1	TGCAGTGTCATAGACCGAGGAGCCAAAAACATTCAGTACTTC	CSVIDRGAKNIQYF
.	TRBD1	TRBJ1-4	TRBV5-6	TGTGCCAGCAGCTGGTGGGGGACAGGACAGAAAAAGAATGAAAAACTGTTTTTT	CASSWWGTGQKKNEKLFF
few	.	TRBJ2-7	TRBV9	TGTGCCAGCAGCAGGTCCGAGGGTAGTGGCGAGCAGTACTTC	CASSRSEGSGEQYF
once	.	TRBJ2-7	TRBV11-2	TGTGCCAGCAGCTTAGCGCGGCAGGCCTCCTACGAGCAGTACTTC	CASSLARQASYEQYF
few	.	TRBJ2-1	TRBV2	TGTGCCAGCAGCGGATTAGTAGCGGAGCAGTTCTTC	CASSGLVAEQFF
many	.	TRBJ2-1	TRBV25-1	TGTGCCAGCAGTGCCGAAACGGGTCCCTACAATGAGCAGTTCTTC	CASSAETGPYNEQFF
few	.	TRBJ1-2	TRBV29-1	TGCAGCGTTGAAGAAACCCCCGGGACGGGAAACTATGGCTACACCTTC	CSVEETPGTGNYGYTF
many	TRBD1	TRBJ2-5	TRBV7-2	TGTGCCAGCAGCCGCAGAACAGGGGGAAGAGAGACCCAGTACTTC	CASSRRTGGRETQYF
many	.	TRBJ1-6	TRBV6-1	TGTGCCAGCAGTGAAAACTACATGAATTCACCCCTCCACTTT	CASSENYMNSPLHF
many	.	TRBJ1-1	TRBV11-2	TGTGCCAGCAGACATTTCCTTGACAAGAATACTGAAGCTTTCTTT	CASRHFLDKNTEAFF
.	.	TRBJ2-2	TRBV18	TGTGCCAGCTCGCTGAACCGGGATCTCACCGGGGAGCTGTTTTTT	CASSLNRDLTGELFF
many	TRBD2	TRBJ2-1	TRBV5-1	TGCGCCAGCAGCGGACTTGGAGGGAGGGGCGCCGTCAATGAGCAGTTCTTC	CASSGLGGRGAVNEQFF
many	.	TRBJ2-5	TRBV11-2	TGTGCCAGCAGCTTAGATGGGACACGTGAGACCCAGTACTTC	CASSLDGTRETQYF
many	.	TRBJ2-5	TRBV30	TGTGCCTGGAGTGTAGGGGTATCCCAAGAGACCCAGTACTTC	CAWSVGVSQETQYF
.	TRBD2	TRBJ2-1	TRBV11-2	TGTGCCAGCAGCCTGGGCCTAGCGGGCTACAGCTCCTACAATGAGCAGTTCTTC	CASSLGLAGYSSYNEQFF
few	.	TRBJ2-4	TRBV20-1	TGCAGTGCTAGAGATTCCGAGGGAAGAGCCAAAAACATTCAGTACTTC	CSARDSEGRAKNIQYF
.	TRBD2	TRBJ2-1	TRBV20-1	TGCAGTGCCGGGACTAGCGGGGGCTACAATGAGCAGTTCTTC	CSAGTSGGYNEQFF
many	.	TRBJ1-1	TRBV24-1	TGTGCCACCAGTGATAGCGCGGGCTACACTGAAGCTTTCTTT	CATSDSAGYTEAFF
many	.	TRBJ2-2	TRBV28	TGTGCCAGCAGGGCAAGGACGAACACCGGGGAGCTGTTTTTT	CASRARTNTGELFF
many	TRBD2	TRBJ2-7	TRBV29-1	TGCAGCGGGGGGGGGGGCTACGAGCAGTACTTC	CSGGGGYEQYF
.	TRBD1	TRBJ1-1	TRBV6-9	TGTGCCAGCAGTTACTCTGGGTTACAACTCGACAGGGTGAACACTGAAGCTTTCTTT	CASSYSGLQLDRVNTEAFF
many	.	TRBJ2-7	TRBV7-2	TGTGCCAGCAGTCGGACGGTAGACTACGAGCAGTACTTC	CASSRTVDYEQYF
many	.	TRBJ2-1	TRBV7-2	TGTGCCAGCAGCCCAGGGGGGATCACTGAGCAGTTCTTC	CASSPGGITEQFF